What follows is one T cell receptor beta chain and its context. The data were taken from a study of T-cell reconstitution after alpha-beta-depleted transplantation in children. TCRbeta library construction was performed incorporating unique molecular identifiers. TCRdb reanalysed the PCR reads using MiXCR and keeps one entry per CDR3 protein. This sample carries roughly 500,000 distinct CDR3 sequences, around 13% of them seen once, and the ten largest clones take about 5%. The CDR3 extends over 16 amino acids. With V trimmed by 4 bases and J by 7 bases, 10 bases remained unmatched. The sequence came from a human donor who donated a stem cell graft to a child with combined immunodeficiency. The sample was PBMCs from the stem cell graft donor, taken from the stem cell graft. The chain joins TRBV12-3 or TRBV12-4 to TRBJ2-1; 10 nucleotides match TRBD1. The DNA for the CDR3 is TGTGCCAGCAGTTATCACCGGGACAGGGGTATAAATGAGCAGTTCTTC. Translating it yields CASSYHRDRGINEQFF.